This is a list of T cell receptor beta chains from one sample in a study of blood T cells in healthy people across ages. TCRdb used MiXCR to reprocess the 5' RACE reads, holding one entry per CDR3 protein. The profile shows about 1.1 million distinct CDR3 sequences, more than 30% of them singletons. The material sequenced was blood. These receptors all come from a man between 18 and 35 years old in good health. Each CDR3 is given with its conserved first and last residue. Each record gives: V gene, CDR3 protein.

>TRBV5-1
CASSPRQGGPEAFF
>TRBV9
CASSGGTDSTGGYTF
>TRBV3-1
CASSHRDRGTEAFF
>TRBV7-9
CANNNPGFTGELFF
>TRBV3-1
CASSPLGGSNYGYTF
>TRBV29-1
CSVAPKGSRYEQYF
>TRBV7-2
CASSSGTSASNEQFF
>TRBV7-9
CASSLSRGPGTGELFF
>TRBV18
CASSPGDRSSYEQYF
>TRBV9
CASSVTSGGGADTQYF
>TRBV5-1
CASSAGHLQETQYF
>TRBV7-2
CASSPQPGNEKLFF
>TRBV20-1
CSARDPRGNEQFF
>TRBV11-2
CASSLHVSEQYF
>TRBV6-2/TRBV6-3
CASSNTYRVSYNEQFF
>TRBV4-2
CASSQDAGNTEAFF
>TRBV5-1
CASSLAGGVMETQYF
>TRBV13
CAISRFSGAKNIQYF
>TRBV5-6
CATGRDRAWNEQYF
>TRBV20-1
CSASLGTREQFF
>TRBV12-3/TRBV12-4
CANSLTGTNDYGYTF
>TRBV6-1
CASSLSGTGGWNTEAFF
>TRBV6-2/TRBV6-3
CASSYGTSGSTGELFF
>TRBV7-2
CASSPGQAYAEAFF
>TRBV6-5
CASSYSPRGLDPGTEAFF
>TRBV7-6
CASSLDFPIGTSGSISYEQYF